There are many counts of the clone carrying this T cell receptor (gamma chain). The antigen is undetermined. Other DNA sequences from this sample encode an identical CDR3 as well. Extracted RNA was reverse transcribed into cDNA. CDR3 amplicons came from multiplex PCR with pooled V-gene forward and constant-region reverse primers. TCRdb re-analyzed the multiplex PCR reads via CATT. The table shows 36,000 or so gamma-chain clones, with 20% to 25% occurring only once. This record belongs to a study of Vδ1+ human thymocytes. General observations from the study: Donors shared many TRG clonotypes but few TRD clonotypes. Highly polyclonal TRG and TRD repertoires with Gaussian CDR3 length distributions appeared in thymus. Despite high sort purity, roughly a fifth of thymic T cell receptor delta sequences were Vdelta2.

V was pared by 4 bases and J by 8 bases, with 1 base of the junction left unmatched. Germline values: CDR1 VENAVY, CDR2 YDSYNSRV. This CDR3 is built from 11 residues. After alphabeta T cell depletion, CD3+ Vdelta1+ Vdelta2- thymocytes were sorted. Sorted Vdelta1+ thymocytes were about 97% to 99.6% pure. The genes are TRGV8 and TRGJP2. This receptor was obtained from a girl under three years old who had congenital heart surgery. Source material: Vdelta1+ gamma-delta thymocytes from the thymus. Subset described: FACS-sorted CD3+ TCRalphabeta- TCRVdelta1+ TCRVdelta2- thymocytes. The DNA of the CDR3 is TGTGCCACCTGGGAGGATTGGATCAAGACGTTT. This codes for CATWEDWIKTF.